The entry that follows covers one TCR beta chain sequence. Mismatch with germline at one junction end may stem from a read error. CDR3 length: 15 residues. Germline lookup yields CDR1 MNHEY and CDR2 SMNVEV (reference sequence). These data originate in a study of blood T cell repertoires in COVID-19. Study-wide background: There were acute and convalescent COVID-19 samples, and they came from the United States, Italy and Spain. Sources were T cells, B-cell-depleted T cells, or PBMCs; the material itself was cDNA or gDNA.

Under the authors' procedure: Reference gene primer amplification in the assay estimated nucleated cell counts. Here immunoSEQ multiplex PCR was the method, and the copy in TCRdb shows in-frame clones only, minus some. That table gives V, J and clone size, and the DNA gave D and trimming. Counted here are 90,000 to 140,000 clones, 65% to 90% occurring once; the ten biggest clones make up under 40%. Sequenced material: peripheral blood. The receptor comes from a man older than 75 with acute or convalescent COVID-19. The chain links TRBV27 to TRBJ1-2; no clear D gene. In DNA, the CDR3 is TGTGCCAGCAGTCTCCAAGGGCGGACTAACTATGGCCACACCTTC. Translation gives CASSLQGRTNYGHTF.